This TCR beta chain is from a study of Ad26.COV2.S vaccination and SARS-CoV-2 variants (dated by TCRdb to the early 2020s). Some background on the complete study: Vaccine-arm donors came from COV1001, a multicentre, randomized, double-blind, placebo-controlled phase I-IIa trial of Ad26.COV2.S in healthy adults. Ad26.COV2.S was given intramuscularly at 5x10^10 or 1x10^11 viral particles, as a single shot or as two shots 56 days apart. Investigators remained blinded to trial group allocation during experiments and outcome assessment. The specificity and breadth of SARS-CoV-2-reactive T cell receptors after Ad26.COV2.S vaccination were assessed by TCRbeta repertoire sequencing. A total of about 30 samples were included in the TCR-sequenced set, comprising 19 Ad26.COV2.S vaccine recipients, 5 placebo recipients and 8 SARS-CoV-2 convalescent individuals. Trial participants were randomized into five groups of five, in which low-dose or high-dose Ad26.COV2.S was given once or twice, or placebo was given on both occasions. Findings and caveats that apply to the study as a whole: Higher spike-specific TCR breadth was observed in Ad26.COV2.S recipients than in placebo recipients (P = 0.0014). Vaccine and placebo recipients had comparable non-spike TCR breadth, which fits with the vaccine containing only spike. The authors noted that the TCR breadth and depth analyses may have underestimated total T cell responses. The study was not powered for comparison of responses between vaccine doses or regimens. After vaccination, spike-specific CD8+ and CD4+ T cell responses were reported to show substantial breadth.

In the paper's terms, the treatment or condition label means: approximately 18 received Ad26.COV2.S at low or high dose, single or two shots; about five received placebo; per-sample allocation not given. Repertoires of vaccine and placebo recipients were sequenced from samples collected on day 63 after the first injection. Cohort 1b enrolled roughly 25 adults aged 18-55 years at a single site in Boston, USA, between 29 July and 7 August 2020. Ad26.COV2.S consisted of a replication-incompetent adenovirus type 26 vector by which a prefusion-stabilized SARS-CoV-2 spike protein from the original Wuhan strain was expressed. V is cut by 3 bases and J by 1 base, and the space between the germline ends is 6 bases. Per the germline V gene, SGHDN is the CDR1 and FVKESK is the CDR2. The CDR3 sequence holds 13 residues, the cysteine and phenylalanine included. The read is trimmed to its CDR3 DNA, 39 bases read in frame from base 1.

In regard to this clone: Its target antigen remains unknown. There are no base qualities to consult, and no much larger clone falls within one base.

TCRbeta CDR3 regions were sequenced with the immunoSEQ Assay. After extraction, genomic DNA underwent amplification by bias-controlled multiplex PCR, followed by high-throughput sequencing. Under the source paper's analysis protocol: To quantify the absolute abundance of each unique TCRbeta CDR3 region, sequences were collapsed and filtered. Usable DNA was measured by amplifying reference genes present in all nucleated cells, and TCRbeta template counts were normalized to that usable DNA to estimate T cell fraction. Repertoire TCRs were annotated as SARS-CoV-2-specific when V gene, CDR3 amino acid sequence and J gene were exactly matched to a known reactive TCR set. The reference SARS-CoV-2 TCR set was derived from MIRA and filtered for enrichment in COVID-19-positive ImmuneCODE repertoires, a step that removed public or cross-reactive TCRs. Based on the MIRA antigens, annotated TCRs were further analysed at the level of specific ORF or position within ORF. Breadth was defined as the number of annotated unique rearrangements divided by the total number of unique productive rearrangements, and depth was defined as the summed frequency of the annotated unique rearrangements. Two-sided Wilcoxon rank-sum tests were used to compare TCR breadth between groups. TCRdb re-hosts the immuneACCESS table, in-frame sequences only. Its copies lack some clones; in the studies checked, an unresolved V gene accounts for under half of them, and the cause for the rest is not known. That table is the source of V, J and clone size, and D and trimming were worked out from the DNA. The sample table shows 300,000 to 450,000 clones, and around 83% are seen once. Clones ranked in the top ten supply 3% to 4% of the sample.

The rearranged segments are TRBV14 and TRBJ2-5; the D gene is perhaps TRBD1, on 6 matching bases. The source of this sequence is a person aged 18-65 years who received the Ad26.COV2.S COVID-19 vaccine or a placebo. Sample: peripheral blood, taken in a trial of Ad26.COV2.S vaccine versus placebo. The nucleotides are TGTGCCAGCAGCCACAGGGGCCAAGAGACCCAGTACTTC. Translated, it gives CASSHRGQETQYF.